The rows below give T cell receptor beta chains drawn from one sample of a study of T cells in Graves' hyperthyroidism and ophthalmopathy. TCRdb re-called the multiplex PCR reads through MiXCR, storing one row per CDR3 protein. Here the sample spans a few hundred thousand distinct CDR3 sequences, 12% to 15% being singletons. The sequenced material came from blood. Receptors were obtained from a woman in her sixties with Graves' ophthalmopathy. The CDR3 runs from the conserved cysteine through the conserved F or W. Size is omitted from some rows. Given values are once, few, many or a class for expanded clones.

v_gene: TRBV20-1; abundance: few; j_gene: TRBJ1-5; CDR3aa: CSANGQGSNQPQHF
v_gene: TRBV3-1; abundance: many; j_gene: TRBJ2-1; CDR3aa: CASSKPGQADEQFF
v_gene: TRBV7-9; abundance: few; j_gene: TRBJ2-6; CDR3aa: CASSSPGGTRGANVLTF
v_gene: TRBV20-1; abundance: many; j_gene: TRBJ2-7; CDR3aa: CSARGGAGQQYF
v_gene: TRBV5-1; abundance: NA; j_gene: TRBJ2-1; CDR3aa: CASSLGPLAGGSHNEQFF
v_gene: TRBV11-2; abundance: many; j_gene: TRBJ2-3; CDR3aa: CASSLIGQSTDTQYF
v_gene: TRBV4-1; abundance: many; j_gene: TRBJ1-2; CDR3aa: CASSQGAGLGYGYTF
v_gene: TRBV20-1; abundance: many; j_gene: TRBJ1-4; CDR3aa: CSARGGGSNEKLFF
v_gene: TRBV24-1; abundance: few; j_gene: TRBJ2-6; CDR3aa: CATSEPQGYSGANVLTF
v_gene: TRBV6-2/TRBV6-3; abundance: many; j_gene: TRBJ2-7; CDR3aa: CASTSNPSEQYF
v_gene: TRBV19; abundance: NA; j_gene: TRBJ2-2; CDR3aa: CASSIPGQGGGELFF
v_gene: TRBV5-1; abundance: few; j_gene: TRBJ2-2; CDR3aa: CASSLLQGGAGELFF
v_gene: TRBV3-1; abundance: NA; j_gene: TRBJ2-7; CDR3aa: CASSQDRWTSDYEQYF
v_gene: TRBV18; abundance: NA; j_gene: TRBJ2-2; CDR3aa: CASSPIAANTGELFF
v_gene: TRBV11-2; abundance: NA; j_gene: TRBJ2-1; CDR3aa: CASSRRTSGSYNEQFF
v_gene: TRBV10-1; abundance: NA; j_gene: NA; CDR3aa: CASKLAGEGGTDTQHF
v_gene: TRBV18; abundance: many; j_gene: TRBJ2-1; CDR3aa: CASSPRASGTSYNEQFF
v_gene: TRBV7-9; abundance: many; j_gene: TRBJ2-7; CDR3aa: CASSLGLNAYEQYF
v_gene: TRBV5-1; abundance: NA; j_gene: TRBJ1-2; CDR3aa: CASSLSQGTTGGYTF
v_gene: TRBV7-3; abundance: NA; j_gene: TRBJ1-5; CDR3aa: CASSLVRDWGGDNQPQHF
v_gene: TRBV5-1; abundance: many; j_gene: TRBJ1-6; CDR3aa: CASTTGTANSPLHF
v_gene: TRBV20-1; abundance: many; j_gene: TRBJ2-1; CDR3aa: CSALGLAGSSYNEQFF
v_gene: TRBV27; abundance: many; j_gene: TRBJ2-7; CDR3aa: CASSKQRGYYEQYF
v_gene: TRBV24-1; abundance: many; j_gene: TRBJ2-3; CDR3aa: CATSDLRRDRTDTQYF
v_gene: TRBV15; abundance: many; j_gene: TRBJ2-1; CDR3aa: CATSREGLGEQFF
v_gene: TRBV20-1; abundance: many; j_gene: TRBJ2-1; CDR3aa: CSARRLADSYNEQFF
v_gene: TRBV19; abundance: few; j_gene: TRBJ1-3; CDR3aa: CASRDGRFSGNTIYF
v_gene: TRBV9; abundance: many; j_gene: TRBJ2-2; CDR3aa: CASSTPSSGELFF
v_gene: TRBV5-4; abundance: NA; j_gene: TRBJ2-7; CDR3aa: CASSSGLAAGQQVEQYF
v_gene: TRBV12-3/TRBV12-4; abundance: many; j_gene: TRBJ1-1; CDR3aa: CASAHWGVNTEAFF
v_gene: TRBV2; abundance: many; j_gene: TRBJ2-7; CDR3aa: CASSGGQSTEQYF
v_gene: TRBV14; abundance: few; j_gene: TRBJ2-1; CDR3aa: CASSQSDHSYNEQFF
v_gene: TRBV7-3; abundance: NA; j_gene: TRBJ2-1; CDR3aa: CASSREWTSGYNEQFF
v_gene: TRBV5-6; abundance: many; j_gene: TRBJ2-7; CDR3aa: CASSSLSQGGSYEQYF
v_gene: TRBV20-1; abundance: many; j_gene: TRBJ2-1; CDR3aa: CSARGASGRALLNEQFF
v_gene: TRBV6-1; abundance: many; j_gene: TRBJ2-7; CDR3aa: CASSTSWREGYEQYF
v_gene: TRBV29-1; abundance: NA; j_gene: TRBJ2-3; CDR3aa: CSLRGLLRADTQYF
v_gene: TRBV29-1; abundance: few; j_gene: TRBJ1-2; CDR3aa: CSAVEGVADYGYTF
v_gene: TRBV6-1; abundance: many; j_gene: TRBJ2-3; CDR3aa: CASSKLAGPNTDTQYF
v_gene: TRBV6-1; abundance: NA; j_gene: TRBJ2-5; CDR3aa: CASSYRGTLQETQYF
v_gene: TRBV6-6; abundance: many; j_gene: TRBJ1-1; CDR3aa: CASSYIQIEPTDTEAFF
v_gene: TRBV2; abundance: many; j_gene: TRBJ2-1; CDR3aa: CASRAGTSGGDEQFF
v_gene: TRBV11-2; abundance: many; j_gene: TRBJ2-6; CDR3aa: CASSPGHRSGANVLTF
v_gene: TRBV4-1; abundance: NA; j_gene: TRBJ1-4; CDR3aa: CASSRRDGNEKLFF
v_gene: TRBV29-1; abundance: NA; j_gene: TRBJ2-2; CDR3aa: CSVEDLGDREANTGELFF
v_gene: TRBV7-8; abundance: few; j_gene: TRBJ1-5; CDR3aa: CASSARQGLGNQPQHF